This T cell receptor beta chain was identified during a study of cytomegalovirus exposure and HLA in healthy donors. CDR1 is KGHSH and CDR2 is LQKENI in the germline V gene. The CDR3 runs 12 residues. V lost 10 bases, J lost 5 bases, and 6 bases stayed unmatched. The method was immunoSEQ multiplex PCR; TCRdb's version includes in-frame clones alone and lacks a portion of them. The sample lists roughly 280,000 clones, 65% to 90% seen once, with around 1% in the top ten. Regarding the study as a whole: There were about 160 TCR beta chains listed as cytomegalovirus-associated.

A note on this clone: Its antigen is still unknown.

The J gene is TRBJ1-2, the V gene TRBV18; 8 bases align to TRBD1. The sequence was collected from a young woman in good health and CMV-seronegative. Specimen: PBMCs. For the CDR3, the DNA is TGTGCCACCGACGACAGGGGTTATGGCTACACCTTC. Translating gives CATDDRGYGYTF.